Listed below are T cell receptor beta chains from one sample, sequenced in a study of blood T cell repertoires in COVID-19. Data came from immunoSEQ multiplex PCR; TCRdb stores just in-frame clones and leaves some out. The sample lists about 12,000 clones, approximately 70% occurring once. The sequenced sample was peripheral blood. The receptors come from a man in his fifties or sixties with COVID-19, enrolled during active disease. Both conserved end residues are part of each CDR3. The D gene is left open where the match is weak. Expanded clones are given a class, and other clones once, few, many or no size at all.

d_call	clone_size	j_call	cdr3_length	v_call	cdr3_nt	cdr3_aa
NA	NA	TRBJ2-1	15	TRBV5-4	TGTGCCAGCAGCCACGGTGGGGCGCTGTACAATGAGCAGTTCTTC	CASSHGGALYNEQFF
TRBD1	NA	TRBJ1-3	16	TRBV11-2	TGTGCCAGCAGCTTAACAGGGGGCTACTCTGGAAACACCATATATTTT	CASSLTGGYSGNTIYF
TRBD1	NA	TRBJ1-1	15	TRBV18	TGTGCCAGCTCACCGACAGGGGGGTTGGACACTGAAGCTTTCTTT	CASSPTGGLDTEAFF
NA	few	TRBJ1-2	14	TRBV7-2	TGTGCCAGCAGCTTGACACTAGCTAACTATGGCTACACCTTC	CASSLTLANYGYTF
TRBD1	few	TRBJ2-3	16	TRBV19	TGTGCCAGTCGGGAGCGCAGGGGGCCTGGCACAGATACGCAGTATTTT	CASRERRGPGTDTQYF
NA	once	TRBJ2-3	14	TRBV7-3	TGTGCCAGCAGTCTTACAGTAAGCACAGATACGCAGTATTTT	CASSLTVSTDTQYF
NA	NA	TRBJ1-1	13	TRBV12-3/TRBV12-4	TGTGCCAGCAGTTTTCAGGGTTCCGGGGGAGCTTTCTTT	CASSFQGSGGAFF
TRBD1	NA	TRBJ2-1	14	TRBV29-1	TGCAGCGTTGATCGGGACAGGACCTACAATGAGCAGTTCTTC	CSVDRDRTYNEQFF
TRBD1	NA	TRBJ1-2	14	TRBV10-3	TGTGCCATCAGTGACGACTGGGACAGGCATGGCTACACCTTC	CAISDDWDRHGYTF
NA	few	TRBJ2-1	16	TRBV18	TGTGCCAGCTCACCACCCTCAAGGACTGACTACAATGAGCAGTTCTTC	CASSPPSRTDYNEQFF
NA	few	TRBJ1-5	13	TRBV19	TGTGCCAGTAGTGGCCCAGGAAATCAGCCCCAGCATTTT	CASSGPGNQPQHF
NA	NA	TRBJ2-1	14	TRBV2	TGTGCCAGCATTGAGGGGGGGCCCGCTAATGAGCAGTTCTTC	CASIEGGPANEQFF
TRBD2	NA	TRBJ2-5	15	TRBV5-5	TGTGCCAGCAGCTCTGAACCATGGGGGGGGGAGACCCAGTACTTC	CASSSEPWGGETQYF
NA	NA	TRBJ1-3	12	TRBV2	TGTGCAACGCTAGAGAGCGGAAACACCATATATTTT	CATLESGNTIYF
TRBD2	NA	TRBJ2-2	13	TRBV14	TGTGCCAGCAGCCTGTACCGGGGGGTGGAGCTGTTTTTT	CASSLYRGVELFF
NA	NA	TRBJ1-5	15	TRBV5-5	TGTGCCAGCAGCCAAGGACAGAATAGCAATCAGCCCCAGCATTTT	CASSQGQNSNQPQHF
NA	NA	TRBJ1-5	13	TRBV2	TGTGCCAGCAGCGAGGGCCTTGATCAGCCCCAGCATTTT	CASSEGLDQPQHF
NA	NA	TRBJ2-1	12	TRBV30	TGTGCCTGGAGTGTACTAGGGAATGAGCAGTTCTTC	CAWSVLGNEQFF
TRBD1	NA	TRBJ2-1	18	TRBV27	TGTGCCAGCAGTTTATCGATCCCGCGACAGGGTGCGTCCAATGAGCAGTTCTTC	CASSLSIPRQGASNEQFF
NA	NA	TRBJ2-7	15	TRBV19	TGTGCCAGTAGTATTACTCAGGCCCCCTACTACGAGCAGTACTTC	CASSITQAPYYEQYF
TRBD1	NA	TRBJ1-5	21	TRBV4-2	TGTGCCAGCAGCCCCGCCGGGACAGGCGATGGGTTTGCTCATAGCAATCAGCCCCAGCATTTT	CASSPAGTGDGFAHSNQPQHF
TRBD1	NA	TRBJ2-5	17	TRBV19	TGTGCCAGTAGTGGGAGACAGGGGACACAACTAAAAGAGACCCAGTACTTC	CASSGRQGTQLKETQYF
NA	once	TRBJ2-1	16	TRBV7-2	TGTGCCAGCAGCTTAGAGGTGGGAGACTCCTACAATGAGCAGTTCTTC	CASSLEVGDSYNEQFF
NA	NA	TRBJ1-5	14	TRBV28	TGTGCCAGCAGCAACTGGAGGGGCAATCAGCCCCAGCATTTT	CASSNWRGNQPQHF
TRBD1	few	TRBJ1-5	17	TRBV6-1	TGTGCCAGCAGTGAACGGGGAGGACAGGGGGGCAATCAGCCCCAGCATTTT	CASSERGGQGGNQPQHF
NA	NA	TRBJ1-3	16	TRBV6-6	TGTGCCAGCAGTTACCTAACCGACAGTTCTGGAAACACCATATATTTT	CASSYLTDSSGNTIYF
NA	NA	TRBJ1-6	16	TRBV4-1	TGCGCCAGCAGCCAGAGGATGGACACTAATAATTCACCCCTCCACTTT	CASSQRMDTNNSPLHF
NA	NA	TRBJ2-1	15	TRBV27	TGTGCCAGCAGAGGCTTCCTAGCGACCTACAATGAGCAGTTCTTC	CASRGFLATYNEQFF
NA	NA	TRBJ1-4	18	TRBV27	TGTGCCAGCAGTTTAGTAGGGGCGGGAAGCTCAACTAATGAAAAACTGTTTTTT	CASSLVGAGSSTNEKLFF
TRBD1	NA	TRBJ1-4	15	TRBV28	TGTGCCAGCAGTCGCCCGGGACAGGGGGATGAAAAACTGTTTTTT	CASSRPGQGDEKLFF
NA	NA	TRBJ2-3	14	TRBV9	TGTGCCAGCAGCGTAGAAATAGCTCGGGATACGCAGTATTTT	CASSVEIARDTQYF
NA	NA	TRBJ1-2	16	TRBV4-1	TGCGCCAGCAGCCCCCAATCGACAGTACCAAGAGAGGGCTACACCTTC	CASSPQSTVPREGYTF
TRBD1	NA	TRBJ2-7	14	TRBV28	TGTGCCAGCAGAGGTGGTACAGGGGGTCAGGAGCAGTACTTC	CASRGGTGGQEQYF
NA	NA	TRBJ1-2	14	TRBV28	TGTGCCAGCAGTTTCACACAGTCCTCCTATGGCTACACCTTC	CASSFTQSSYGYTF
NA	few	TRBJ2-7	14	TRBV5-6	TGTGCCAGCAGCTTGGACAGAAACCTACAGAAGCAGTACTTC	CASSLDRNLQKQYF
TRBD1	NA	TRBJ1-5	15	TRBV5-5	TGTGCCAGCGGGAACTCAGGGGGCGAGGGTCAGCCCCAGCATTTT	CASGNSGGEGQPQHF
TRBD2	NA	TRBJ2-7	13	TRBV6-6	TGTGCCAGCGAGCGGGGGGGGAACTACGAGCAGTACTTC	CASERGGNYEQYF
NA	NA	TRBJ2-5	13	TRBV11-2	TGTGCCAGCAGCGGAGAAGTCCAAGAGACCCAGTACTTC	CASSGEVQETQYF
NA	NA	TRBJ1-2	15	TRBV18	TGTGCCAGCTCACCAGGCCAGGGACTAACTAATGGCTACACCTTC	CASSPGQGLTNGYTF
TRBD2	once	TRBJ2-7	13	TRBV30	TGTGCCTGGTCCCTCGGGGGGGCACGCGAGCAGTACTTC	CAWSLGGAREQYF
NA	medium-sized	TRBJ2-2	14	TRBV4-1	TGCGCCAGCAGCCGGCCGACAAGCTCCGGGGAGCTGTTTTTT	CASSRPTSSGELFF
TRBD1	NA	TRBJ1-5	16	TRBV19	TGTGCCAGTAGTACTCAGACAGGGGGCGCGGGTCAGCCCCAGCATTTT	CASSTQTGGAGQPQHF